The 13 T cell receptor beta chains in this list originate from one sample, sequenced in a study of T-cell reconstitution after alpha-beta-depleted transplantation in children. The TCRbeta library was prepared with unique molecular identifiers. TCRdb re-derived calls from the PCR reads in MiXCR, one entry per CDR3 protein. The sample includes about 580,000 distinct CDR3 sequences, roughly 24% of them seen just once. Sequences were derived from PBMCs, mostly from graft donor cells, sampled 360 days after TCRalphabeta/CD19-depleted stem cell transplant. The receptors come from a boy younger than two who had a stem cell transplant for acute myeloid leukemia, so the T cells may come from the graft donor.

The chain combines TRBV7-9 with TRBJ2-5; no reliable D call. The CDR3 contains 12 residues. V was trimmed by 6 bases and J by 3 bases, leaving 8 bases between them. Germline V gene sequence: CDR1 SEHNR, CDR2 FQNEAQ (reference sequence). Here the CDR3 reads CASRWDEETQYF. CDR3 nucleotide sequence: TGTGCCAGCAGGTGGGATGAAGAGACCCAGTACTTC.

As to this clonotype: A much larger clone differs by one base, so this may be a read error. V usage is TRBV20-1 and J usage is TRBJ1-2; TRBD1 might be the D (5 bases). V was shortened by 1 base and J by 4 bases, with 10 bases between the two germline ends. The CDR3 runs 13 residues. Per germline, CDR1 DFQATT and CDR2 SNEGSKA (reference sequence). This CDR3 is CSARGQPIYGYTF. The CDR3 DNA reads TGCAGTGCTAGAGGACAGCCTATCTATGGCTACACCTTC.

This clonotype was observed many times. The chain uses TRBV19 and TRBJ1-5, with 8 bases aligning to TRBD1. V trimming: 7 bases; J trimming: 5 bases; junction bases outside the gene matches: 7. CDR3 length equals 14 residues. From germline, CDR1 is LNHDA and CDR2 SQIVND (reference sequence). CDR3 DNA sequence: TGTGCCAGTACCCCGAGGACAGGGCATCAGCCCCAGCATTTT. Amino acid sequence: CASTPRTGHQPQHF.

This clonotype was recorded many times. The V and J genes are TRBV3-1 and TRBJ2-5; D is unresolved. There are 13 residues in the CDR3. The germline CDR1 and CDR2 sequences are LGHDT and YNNKEL (reference sequence). V lost 1 base and J 2 bases, leaving 5 bases between the germline ends. CDR3 in amino acids: CASSQVTQETQYF. CDR3 DNA sequence: TGTGCCAGCAGCCAAGTTACGCAAGAGACCCAGTACTTC.

In this sample, this clonotype turned up many times. The rearrangement uses TRBV12-3 or TRBV12-4 and TRBJ2-4, with D possibly being TRBD2 (6 bases). V lost 6 bases to trimming and J lost 0 bases, with 12 bases between them. The CDR3 length is 15 residues. CDR3 coding DNA: TGTGCCAGCAGGGCGGGGAGACTAGCCAAAAACATTCAGTACTTC. It codes for CASRAGRLAKNIQYF.

The chain recombines TRBV27 with TRBJ2-1, with 11 bases lining up with TRBD2. V lost 4 bases and J lost 6; bases outside the gene matches: 8. The CDR3 runs 16 residues. Germline values: CDR1 MNHEY, CDR2 SMNVEV (reference sequence). The CDR3 region is CASSWGIAGGPNEQFF. Written as DNA, the CDR3 is TGTGCCAGCAGTTGGGGAATAGCGGGGGGGCCCAATGAGCAGTTCTTC.

The table lists this clonotype with many counts. V is TRBV28 and J is TRBJ2-5, with a possible D match to TRBD1 (5 bases). From germline, CDR1 is MDHEN and CDR2 SYDVKM. CDR3 length: 14 amino acids. V lost 6 bases to trimming and J lost 1 base, with 12 bases between them. CDR3 nucleotides: TGTGCCAGCAGCCTACAGGCGCTCCAAGAGACCCAGTACTTC. It translates to CASSLQALQETQYF.

Turning to this clonotype: This may come from a read error, since a much larger clone is one base off. This rearrangement joins TRBV20-1 to TRBJ2-3; 9 bases match TRBD1. CDR1 DFQATT and CDR2 SNEGSKA come from the germline V gene (reference sequence). This CDR3 region has 17 residues. The chain's CDR3 is CSARKNLDRGRTDTRYF. For the CDR3, the DNA is TGCAGTGCTAGAAAGAACCTCGACAGGGGGAGGACAGATACGCGGTATTTT.

With respect to this clonotype: A read error may be the cause here, since a much bigger clone is one base away. The gene calls are TRBV20-1 and TRBJ2-6; the D gene is possibly TRBD2 (6 bases). The CDR3 has 17 residues. Germline V CDR1 and CDR2: DFQATT, SNEGSKA (reference sequence). In DNA form, the CDR3 reads TGCTGTGCCACCCACCGGGAGTCATTCTCTGGGGCCAACGTCCTGACTTTC. It codes for CCATHRESFSGANVLTF.

This clonotype was seen only a few times. The chain combines TRBV20-1 with TRBJ2-7; 10 nucleotides line up with TRBD2. V shed 5 bases, J shed 0 bases, and the junction held 16 bases outside the gene matches. Germline CDR1 DFQATT, CDR2 SNEGSKA (reference sequence). The CDR3 has 18 amino acids. In nucleotides, the CDR3 is TGCAGTGCTCCACTCCCCCCTCCTAGCGGGGGCCTCTCCTACGAGCAGTACGTC. Its protein product is CSAPLPPPSGGLSYEQYV.

This clonotype has ten or more counts. The chain employs TRBV27 and TRBJ2-1; D gene unclear. This CDR3 region has 12 residues. V lost 1 base and J 12 bases, leaving 10 bases between the germline ends. CDR1 and CDR2 from the germline V gene are MNHEY and SMNVEV (reference sequence). The CDR3 DNA reads as TGTGCCAGCAGTTTATACGGCCCGGGGCAGTTCTTC. This encodes CASSLYGPGQFF.

Many counts were recorded for this clonotype. This sequence joins TRBV9 and TRBJ2-5, with D hard to call. V was trimmed by 4 bases and J by 0 bases, leaving 13 bases between them. The CDR3 loop spans 15 amino acids. Germline V lookup: CDR1 SGDLS, CDR2 YYNGEE. CDR3: CASSSGRAYQETQYF. The DNA of the CDR3 is TGTGCCAGCAGCTCCGGACGGGCGTACCAAGAGACCCAGTACTTC.

In regard to this clonotype: The junction differs from germline at one of its ends, possibly a read error. The J gene is TRBJ1-5, the V gene TRBV20-1; D is unresolved. Germline CDR1 is DFQATT and CDR2 is SNEGSKA (reference sequence). CDR3 length: 15 amino acids. The CDR3 bases are TGCTGTGCTCGGAGAGGGTGGACGAGCAATCAGCCCCAGCATTTT. Protein product: CCARRGWTSNQPQHF.